One and the same sample provided the 14 T cell receptor beta chains below, sequenced in a study of T-cell reconstitution after alpha-beta-depleted transplantation in children. Unique molecular identifiers were incorporated during preparation of the TCRbeta library. TCRdb independently ran MiXCR on the PCR reads; one entry per CDR3 protein. The sample includes around 800,000 distinct CDR3 sequences, approximately 15% of them seen just once. The sequenced sample was PBMCs, mostly from graft donor cells, obtained 360 days after TCRalphabeta/CD19-depleted stem cell transplant. The receptor set was obtained from a male patient under 18 who had a stem cell transplant for acute lymphoblastic leukemia, so the T cells may come from the graft donor.

The chain has TRBV14 and TRBJ2-7; 10 bases are shared with TRBD1. CDR1 and CDR2 from the germline V gene are SGHDN and FVKESK. The CDR3 extends over 15 amino acids. V gave up 4 bases and J gave up 2 bases; unmatched junction bases: 5. CDR3 amino acids: CASSPFGQGAYEQYF. CDR3 coding DNA: TGTGCCAGCAGCCCCTTTGGACAGGGGGCCTACGAGCAGTACTTC.

There are a few counts of this clonotype. V and J are TRBV24-1 and TRBJ2-5; D uncertain. V was cut by 6 bases and J by 1 base, with 20 bases left in between. This CDR3 is built from 17 residues. Germline V gene data show CDR1 as KGHDR and CDR2 as SFDVKD. The CDR3 loop is CATSKGVGSSIQETQYF. In nucleotides, the CDR3 is TGTGCCACCAGTAAGGGCGTGGGATCCTCCATCCAAGAGACCCAGTACTTC.

The chain uses TRBV6-5 and TRBJ2-7; D may be TRBD1 (6 bases). V was cut by 2 bases and J by 0 bases, with 11 bases left in between. CDR1 MNHEY and CDR2 SVGAGI come from the germline V gene. The CDR3 extends over 15 amino acids. CDR3 in amino acids: CASSYGGTGSYEQYF. The CDR3 DNA follows: TGTGCCAGCAGTTACGGGGGCACGGGCTCCTACGAGCAGTACTTC.

This clonotype occurred a few times. The CDR3 DNA reads TGTGCCAGCAGTGGGGACCCCACCGGGGAGCTGTTTTTT. It yields the protein CASSGDPTGELFF. V and J are TRBV25-1 and TRBJ2-2; TRBD1 or TRBD2 may be the D gene (5 bases each). Looked up from germline, CDR1 is MGHDK and CDR2 is SYGVNS. The CDR3 is 13 amino acids. V was clipped by 4 bases and J by 4 bases, with 7 bases between them.

This clonotype was picked up a small number of times. This chain uses TRBV27 with TRBJ2-3, with D possibly called TRBD1 or TRBD2 (5 bases each). Germline V gene data show CDR1 as MNHEY and CDR2 as SMNVEV (reference sequence). This CDR3 spans 18 amino acids. Trimming pared 2 bases from V and 0 bases from J, leaving 18 bases between. The CDR3 nucleotides read TGTGCCAGCAGTTTACTGGGGGTAAAGGGCTCTAGCACAGATACGCAGTATTTT. It yields the protein CASSLLGVKGSSTDTQYF.

This clonotype has more than one count but fewer than ten. The V and J genes are TRBV6-1 and TRBJ1-2, with a weak D call TRBD1 (5 bases). The V end was cut by 3 bases, the J end by 3 bases, with 8 bases between. This CDR3 contains 13 residues. The germline V gene encodes CDR1 MNHNS and CDR2 SASEGT. The CDR3 region has the DNA TGTGCCAGCAGTGACCCGACAGACTATGGCTACACCTTC. Encoded protein: CASSDPTDYGYTF.

This clonotype was observed a few times. The rearrangement links TRBV10-3 to TRBJ2-7; possibly TRBD1 for D (6 bases). CDR1 and CDR2 from the germline V gene are ENHRY and SYGVKD. The CDR3 extends over 14 amino acids. V lost 7 bases and J 3 bases, leaving 16 bases between the germline ends. The CDR3 region is CAIKGGQSFYEQYF. In nucleotides, the CDR3 is TGTGCCATCAAAGGAGGACAGTCTTTCTACGAGCAGTACTTC.

There are a few counts of this clonotype. This chain links TRBV5-1 with TRBJ1-2; D is ambiguous. This CDR3 has 13 amino acids. V was trimmed by 0 bases and J by 8 bases, leaving 11 bases between them. Germline V gene sequence: CDR1 SGHRS, CDR2 YFSETQ. The CDR3 reads CASSLGTALGYTF. The CDR3 coding sequence is TGCGCCAGCAGCTTGGGGACGGCCTTGGGCTACACCTTC.

V and J are TRBV12-5 and TRBJ2-5; the D is unclear. V lost 4 bases, J lost 5 bases, and 11 bases lay in between. The CDR3 is 13 residues long. From germline, CDR1 is LGHNT and CDR2 FRNRAP. CDR3 coding DNA: TGTGCTAGTGGTTGGGTCTCCCGGGAGACCCAGTACTTC. This codes for CASGWVSRETQYF. The variable domain in full, with the rest retrieved from reference TRBV12-5 and TRBJ2-5, is DARVTQTPRHKVTEMGQEVTMRCQPILGHNTVFWYRQTMMQGLELLAYFRNRAPLDDSGMPKDRFSAEMPDATLATLKIQPSEPRDSAVYFCASGWVSRETQYFGPGTRLLVL.

The rearrangement links TRBV5-1 to TRBJ1-3, with a possible D match to TRBD1 (5 bases). The germline V gene encodes CDR1 SGHRS and CDR2 YFSETQ. This CDR3 is 17 amino acids long. Trimming left V 2 bases short and J 0 bases short, with 15 bases between. The CDR3 coding sequence is TGCGCCAGCAGCTTAAGACAGTTTCGCAACTCTGGAAACACCATATATTTT. Protein: CASSLRQFRNSGNTIYF. Looking up the rest from reference TRBV5-1 and TRBJ1-3 gives the full variable domain: KAGVTQTPRYLIKTRGQQVTLSCSPISGHRSVSWYQQTPGQGLQFLFEYFSETQRNKGNFPGRFSGRQFSNSRSEMNVSTLELGDSALYLCASSLRQFRNSGNTIYFGEGSWLTVV.

This clonotype occurred many times. The genes are TRBV5-1 and TRBJ2-7; tentatively, D is TRBD2 (7 bases). This CDR3 has 14 residues. Germline V gene lookup returns CDR1 SGHRS and CDR2 YFSETQ. The V end lost 2 bases, the J end lost 5 bases, and 14 bases lay between the germline ends. This CDR3 reads CASSLGGVRDEQYF. Written as DNA, the CDR3 is TGCGCCAGCAGCTTAGGGGGGGTCAGGGACGAGCAGTACTTC.

In its sample, this clonotype was seen many times. The chain couples TRBV10-3 to TRBJ2-7, with D perhaps matching TRBD2 (5 bases). The CDR3 spans 13 residues. Trimming took 11 bases from V and 3 from J, leaving 17 bases between them. Germline assignment: CDR1 ENHRY and CDR2 SYGVKD. The CDR3 protein is CAAGEGLVYEQYF. The DNA for the CDR3 is TGTGCCGCCGGCGAGGGCTTGGTCTACGAGCAGTACTTC.

The chain carries TRBV20-1 and TRBJ2-7, with TRBD1 matching over 8 bases. This CDR3 comprises 14 residues. Trimming at V came to 5 bases and at J to 6 bases, leaving 12 bases not matched to a gene. Germline V gene data show CDR1 as DFQATT and CDR2 as SNEGSKA (reference sequence). The CDR3 bases are TGCAGTGCTGAGGTCGGTGGACAGGGTCCCGAGCAGTACTTC. It codes for CSAEVGGQGPEQYF.

The genes are TRBV4-1 and TRBJ2-1; a weak D match, TRBD2 (6 bases). The CDR3 is made up of 19 amino acids. Per the germline V gene, CDR1 is MGHRA and CDR2 is YSYEKL. Trimming took 4 bases from V and 0 from J, leaving 22 bases between them. CDR3 DNA: TGCGCCAGCAGCCTTTGGGGAGGCGGGACCCTGAGCTCCTACAATGAGCAGTTCTTC. Translating it yields CASSLWGGGTLSSYNEQFF.